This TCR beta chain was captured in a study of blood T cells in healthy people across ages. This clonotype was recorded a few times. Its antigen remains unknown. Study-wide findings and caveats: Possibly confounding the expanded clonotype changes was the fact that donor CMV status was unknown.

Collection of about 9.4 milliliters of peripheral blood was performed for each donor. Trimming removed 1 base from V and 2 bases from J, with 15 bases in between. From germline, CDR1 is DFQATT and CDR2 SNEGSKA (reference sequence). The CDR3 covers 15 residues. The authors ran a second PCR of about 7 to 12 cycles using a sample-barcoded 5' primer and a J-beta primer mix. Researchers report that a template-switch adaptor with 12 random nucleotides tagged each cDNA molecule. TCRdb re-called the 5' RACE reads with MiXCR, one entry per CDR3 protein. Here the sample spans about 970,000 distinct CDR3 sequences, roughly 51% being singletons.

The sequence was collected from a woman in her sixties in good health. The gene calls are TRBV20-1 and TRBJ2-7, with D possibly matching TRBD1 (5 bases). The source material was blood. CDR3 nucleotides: TGCAGTGCTAGAGGCTCCTCAGGGATAACCTACGAGCAGTACTTC. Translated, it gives CSARGSSGITYEQYF.